Below, one T cell receptor (beta chain) is given with its context. This sample stems from a study of blood T cell repertoires in COVID-19. Study information: Sites in the United States, Italy and Spain provided acute and convalescent COVID-19 samples. T cells, B-cell-depleted T cells, or PBMCs supplied cDNA or gDNA.

The V and J ends lost 5 bases and 6 bases respectively, with 13 bases between them. The germline V gene encodes CDR1 SGHAT and CDR2 FQNNGV. This CDR3 region has 13 residues. As processed by the authors: Estimated nucleated cell counts came from reference gene primer amplification. Sequenced by immunoSEQ multiplex PCR; TCRdb stores in-frame clones only, minus some. V, J and clone size are those of that table, while D and trimming were read from the DNA. The sample lists over 300,000 clones; over 70% were seen once. This sequence originates from a woman in her 50s with acute or convalescent COVID-19. The material sequenced was peripheral blood. The rearrangement links TRBV11-2 to TRBJ1-1, with TRBD1 as a possible D gene (5 bases). CDR3 amino acids: CASSPRTGAEAFF. CDR3 DNA sequence: TGTGCCAGCAGCCCTAGGACGGGGGCTGAAGCTTTCTTT.